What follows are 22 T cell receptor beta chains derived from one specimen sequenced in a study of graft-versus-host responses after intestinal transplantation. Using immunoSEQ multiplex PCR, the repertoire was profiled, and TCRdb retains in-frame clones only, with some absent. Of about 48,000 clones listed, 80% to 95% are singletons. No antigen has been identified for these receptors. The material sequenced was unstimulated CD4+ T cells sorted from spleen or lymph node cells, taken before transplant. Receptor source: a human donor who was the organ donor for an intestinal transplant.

The CDR3 sequence is CASSPGLGTGELFF. The CDR3, as DNA: TGTGCCAGTAGTCCCGGACTGGGCACCGGGGAGCTGTTTTTT. The chain carries TRBV19 and TRBJ2-2; a possible D gene is TRBD2 (5 bases). V was cut by 5 bases and J by 4 bases, with 11 bases left in between. The CDR3 contains 14 residues. Germline CDR1 and CDR2: LNHDA and SQIVND (reference sequence).

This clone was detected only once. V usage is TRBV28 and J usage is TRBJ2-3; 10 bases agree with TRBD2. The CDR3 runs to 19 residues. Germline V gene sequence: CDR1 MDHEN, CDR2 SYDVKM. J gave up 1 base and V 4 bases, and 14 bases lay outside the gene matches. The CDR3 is CASSSPGASGRRGTDTQYF. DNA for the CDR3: TGTGCCAGCAGTTCCCCAGGGGCTAGCGGGAGACGGGGCACAGATACGCAGTATTTT.

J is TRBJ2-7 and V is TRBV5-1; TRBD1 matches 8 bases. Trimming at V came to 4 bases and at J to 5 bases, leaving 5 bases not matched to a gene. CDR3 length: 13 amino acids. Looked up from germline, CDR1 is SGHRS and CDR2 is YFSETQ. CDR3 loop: CASSDRQGNEQYF. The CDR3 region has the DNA TGCGCCAGCAGCGACCGACAGGGGAACGAGCAGTACTTC. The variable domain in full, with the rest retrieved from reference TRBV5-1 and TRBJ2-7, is KAGVTQTPRYLIKTRGQQVTLSCSPISGHRSVSWYQQTPGQGLQFLFEYFSETQRNKGNFPGRFSGRQFSNSRSEMNVSTLELGDSALYLCASSDRQGNEQYFGPGTRLTVT.

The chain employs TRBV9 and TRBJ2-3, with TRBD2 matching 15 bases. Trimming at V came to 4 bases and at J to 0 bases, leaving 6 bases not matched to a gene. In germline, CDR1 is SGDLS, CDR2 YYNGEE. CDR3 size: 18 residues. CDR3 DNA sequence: TGTGCCAGCAGCACCGGACTAGCGGGAGGGACTAGCACAGATACGCAGTATTTT. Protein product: CASSTGLAGGTSTDTQYF.

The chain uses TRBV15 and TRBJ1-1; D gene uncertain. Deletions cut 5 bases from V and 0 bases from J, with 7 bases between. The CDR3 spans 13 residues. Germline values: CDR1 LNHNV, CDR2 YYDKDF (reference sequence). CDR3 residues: CATSGTVNTEAFF. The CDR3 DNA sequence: TGTGCCACCAGCGGAACAGTGAACACTGAAGCTTTCTTT. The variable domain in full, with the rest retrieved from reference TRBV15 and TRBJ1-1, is DAMVIQNPRYQVTQFGKPVTLSCSQTLNHNVMYWYQQKSSQAPKLLFHYYDKDFNNEADTPDNFQSRRPNTSFCFLDIRSPGLGDTAMYLCATSGTVNTEAFFGQGTRLTVV.

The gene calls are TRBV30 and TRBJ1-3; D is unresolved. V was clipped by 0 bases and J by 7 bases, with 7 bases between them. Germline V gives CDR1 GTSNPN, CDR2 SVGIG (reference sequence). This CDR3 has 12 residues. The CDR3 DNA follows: TGTGCCTGGAGTGTTTTAGGGAACACCATATATTTT. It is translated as CAWSVLGNTIYF. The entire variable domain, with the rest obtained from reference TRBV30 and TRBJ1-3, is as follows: SQTIHQWPATLVQPVGSPLSLECTVEGTSNPNLYWYRQAAGRGLQLLFYSVGIGQISSEVPQNLSASRPQDRQFILSSKKLLLSDSGFYLCAWSVLGNTIYFGEGSWLTVV.

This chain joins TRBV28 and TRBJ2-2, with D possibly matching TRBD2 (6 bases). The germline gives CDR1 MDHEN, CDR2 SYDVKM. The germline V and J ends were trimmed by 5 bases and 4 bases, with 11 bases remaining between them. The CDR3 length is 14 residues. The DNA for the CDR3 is TGTGCCAGCAGTCCCTATAGCGGCACCGGGGAGCTGTTTTTT. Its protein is CASSPYSGTGELFF.

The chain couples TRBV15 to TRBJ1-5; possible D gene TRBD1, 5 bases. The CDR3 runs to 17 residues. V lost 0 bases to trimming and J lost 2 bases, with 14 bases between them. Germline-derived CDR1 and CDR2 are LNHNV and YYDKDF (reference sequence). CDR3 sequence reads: CATSRELKGPGNQPQHF. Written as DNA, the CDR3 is TGTGCCACCAGCAGAGAATTGAAGGGGCCCGGCAATCAGCCCCAGCATTTT.

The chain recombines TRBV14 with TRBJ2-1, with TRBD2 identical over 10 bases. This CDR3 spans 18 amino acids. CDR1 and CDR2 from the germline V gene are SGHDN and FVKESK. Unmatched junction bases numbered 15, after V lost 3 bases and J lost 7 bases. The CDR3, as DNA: TGTGCCAGCAGCCATCAAAAGGGTTTTACTAGCGGGATGAATGAGCAGTTCTTC. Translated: CASSHQKGFTSGMNEQFF.

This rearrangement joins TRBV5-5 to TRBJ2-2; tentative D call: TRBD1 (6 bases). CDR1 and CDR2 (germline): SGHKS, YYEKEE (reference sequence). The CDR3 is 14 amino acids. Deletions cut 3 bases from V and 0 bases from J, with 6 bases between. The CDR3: CASSWGPNTGELFF. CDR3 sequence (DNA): TGTGCCAGCAGCTGGGGGCCGAACACCGGGGAGCTGTTTTTT.

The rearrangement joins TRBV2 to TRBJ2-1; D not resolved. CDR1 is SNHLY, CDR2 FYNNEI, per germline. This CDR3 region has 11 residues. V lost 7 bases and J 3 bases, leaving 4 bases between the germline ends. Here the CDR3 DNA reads TGTGCCAGCACCGGCTACAATGAGCAGTTCTTC. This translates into CASTGYNEQFF.

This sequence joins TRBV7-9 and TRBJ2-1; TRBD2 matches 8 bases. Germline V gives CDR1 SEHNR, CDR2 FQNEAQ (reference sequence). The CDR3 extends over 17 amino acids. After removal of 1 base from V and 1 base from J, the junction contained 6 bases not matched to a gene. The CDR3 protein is CASSLEGAGVSYNEQFF. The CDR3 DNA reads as TGTGCCAGCAGCTTAGAAGGAGCGGGAGTGTCCTACAATGAGCAGTTCTTC.

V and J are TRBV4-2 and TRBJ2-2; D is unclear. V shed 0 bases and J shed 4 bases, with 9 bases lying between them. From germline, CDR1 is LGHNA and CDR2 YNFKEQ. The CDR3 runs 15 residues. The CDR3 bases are TGTGCCAGCAGCCAAGATCTTCTGGGCACCGGGGAGCTGTTTTTT. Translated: CASSQDLLGTGELFF.

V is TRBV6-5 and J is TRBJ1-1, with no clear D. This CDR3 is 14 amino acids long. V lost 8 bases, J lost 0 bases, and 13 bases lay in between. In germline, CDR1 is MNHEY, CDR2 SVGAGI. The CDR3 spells CASGKTNMNTEAFF. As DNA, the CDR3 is TGTGCCAGCGGAAAAACCAACATGAACACTGAAGCTTTCTTT.

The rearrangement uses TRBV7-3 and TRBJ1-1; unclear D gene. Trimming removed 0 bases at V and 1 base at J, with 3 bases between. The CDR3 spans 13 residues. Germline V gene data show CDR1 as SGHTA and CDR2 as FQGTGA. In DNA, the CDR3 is TGTGCCAGCAGCTTAACCTCGAACACTGAAGCTTTCTTT. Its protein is CASSLTSNTEAFF.

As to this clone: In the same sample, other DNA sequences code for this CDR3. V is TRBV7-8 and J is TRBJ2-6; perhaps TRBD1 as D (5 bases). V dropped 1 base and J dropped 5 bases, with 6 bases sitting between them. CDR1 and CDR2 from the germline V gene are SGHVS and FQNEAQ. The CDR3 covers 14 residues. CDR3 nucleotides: TGTGCCAGCAGCTTAGGGGGCTGGGCCAACGTCCTGACTTTC. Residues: CASSLGGWANVLTF. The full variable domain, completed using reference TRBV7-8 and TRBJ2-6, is GAGVSQSPRYKVAKRGQDVALRCDPISGHVSLFWYQQALGQGPEFLTYFQNEAQLDKSGLPSDRFFAERPEGSVSTLKIQRTQQEDSAVYLCASSLGGWANVLTFGAGSRLTVL.

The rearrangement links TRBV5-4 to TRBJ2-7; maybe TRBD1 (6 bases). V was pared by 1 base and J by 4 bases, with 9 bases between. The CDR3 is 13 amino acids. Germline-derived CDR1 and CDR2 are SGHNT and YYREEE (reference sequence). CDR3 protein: CASSLTGYYEQYF. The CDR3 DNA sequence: TGTGCCAGCAGCTTGACAGGGTATTACGAGCAGTACTTC.

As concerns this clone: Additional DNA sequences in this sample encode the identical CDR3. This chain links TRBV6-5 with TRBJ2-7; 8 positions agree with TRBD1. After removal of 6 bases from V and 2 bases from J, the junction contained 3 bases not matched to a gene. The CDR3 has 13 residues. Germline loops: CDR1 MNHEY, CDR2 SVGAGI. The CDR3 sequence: CASSRDRTYEQYF. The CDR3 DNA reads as TGTGCCAGCAGCCGGGACAGGACCTACGAGCAGTACTTC.

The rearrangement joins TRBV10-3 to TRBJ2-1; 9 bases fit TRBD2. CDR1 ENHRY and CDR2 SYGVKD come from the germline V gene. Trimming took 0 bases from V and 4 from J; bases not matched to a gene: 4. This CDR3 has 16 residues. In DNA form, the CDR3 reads TGTGCCATCAGTGAGTCCACTAGCGGGCGATACAATGAGCAGTTCTTC. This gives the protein CAISESTSGRYNEQFF.

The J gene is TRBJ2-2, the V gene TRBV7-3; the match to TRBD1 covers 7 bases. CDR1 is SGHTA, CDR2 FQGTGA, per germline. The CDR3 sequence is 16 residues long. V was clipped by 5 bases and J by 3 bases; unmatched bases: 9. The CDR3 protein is CASSLTDRPYTGELFF. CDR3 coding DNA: TGTGCCAGCAGCCTTACGGACAGGCCATACACCGGGGAGCTGTTTTTT.

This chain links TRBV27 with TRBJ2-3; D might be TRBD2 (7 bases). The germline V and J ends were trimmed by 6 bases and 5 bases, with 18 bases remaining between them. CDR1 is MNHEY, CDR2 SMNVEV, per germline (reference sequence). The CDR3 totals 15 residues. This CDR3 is CASRGGGRLKDTQYF. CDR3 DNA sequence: TGTGCCAGCAGGGGCGGGGGCAGGTTAAAAGATACGCAGTATTTT.

CDR3 in DNA: TGTGCCAGTAGTATAGATCGTGGAGGGGCCTTCAGGGAAAAACTGTTTTTT. This gives the protein CASSIDRGGAFREKLFF. The chain joins TRBV19 to TRBJ1-4; a weak D match, TRBD1 (5 bases). Germline lookup yields CDR1 LNHDA and CDR2 SQIVND (reference sequence). Trimming stripped 0 bases from V and 8 bases from J, with 19 bases between. This CDR3 has 17 residues. Drawing the rest from reference TRBV19 and TRBJ1-4, the complete variable domain is DGGITQSPKYLFRKEGQNVTLSCEQNLNHDAMYWYRQDPGQGLRLIYYSQIVNDFQKGDIAEGYSVSREKKESFPLTVTSAQKNPTAFYLCASSIDRGGAFREKLFFGSGTQLSVL.